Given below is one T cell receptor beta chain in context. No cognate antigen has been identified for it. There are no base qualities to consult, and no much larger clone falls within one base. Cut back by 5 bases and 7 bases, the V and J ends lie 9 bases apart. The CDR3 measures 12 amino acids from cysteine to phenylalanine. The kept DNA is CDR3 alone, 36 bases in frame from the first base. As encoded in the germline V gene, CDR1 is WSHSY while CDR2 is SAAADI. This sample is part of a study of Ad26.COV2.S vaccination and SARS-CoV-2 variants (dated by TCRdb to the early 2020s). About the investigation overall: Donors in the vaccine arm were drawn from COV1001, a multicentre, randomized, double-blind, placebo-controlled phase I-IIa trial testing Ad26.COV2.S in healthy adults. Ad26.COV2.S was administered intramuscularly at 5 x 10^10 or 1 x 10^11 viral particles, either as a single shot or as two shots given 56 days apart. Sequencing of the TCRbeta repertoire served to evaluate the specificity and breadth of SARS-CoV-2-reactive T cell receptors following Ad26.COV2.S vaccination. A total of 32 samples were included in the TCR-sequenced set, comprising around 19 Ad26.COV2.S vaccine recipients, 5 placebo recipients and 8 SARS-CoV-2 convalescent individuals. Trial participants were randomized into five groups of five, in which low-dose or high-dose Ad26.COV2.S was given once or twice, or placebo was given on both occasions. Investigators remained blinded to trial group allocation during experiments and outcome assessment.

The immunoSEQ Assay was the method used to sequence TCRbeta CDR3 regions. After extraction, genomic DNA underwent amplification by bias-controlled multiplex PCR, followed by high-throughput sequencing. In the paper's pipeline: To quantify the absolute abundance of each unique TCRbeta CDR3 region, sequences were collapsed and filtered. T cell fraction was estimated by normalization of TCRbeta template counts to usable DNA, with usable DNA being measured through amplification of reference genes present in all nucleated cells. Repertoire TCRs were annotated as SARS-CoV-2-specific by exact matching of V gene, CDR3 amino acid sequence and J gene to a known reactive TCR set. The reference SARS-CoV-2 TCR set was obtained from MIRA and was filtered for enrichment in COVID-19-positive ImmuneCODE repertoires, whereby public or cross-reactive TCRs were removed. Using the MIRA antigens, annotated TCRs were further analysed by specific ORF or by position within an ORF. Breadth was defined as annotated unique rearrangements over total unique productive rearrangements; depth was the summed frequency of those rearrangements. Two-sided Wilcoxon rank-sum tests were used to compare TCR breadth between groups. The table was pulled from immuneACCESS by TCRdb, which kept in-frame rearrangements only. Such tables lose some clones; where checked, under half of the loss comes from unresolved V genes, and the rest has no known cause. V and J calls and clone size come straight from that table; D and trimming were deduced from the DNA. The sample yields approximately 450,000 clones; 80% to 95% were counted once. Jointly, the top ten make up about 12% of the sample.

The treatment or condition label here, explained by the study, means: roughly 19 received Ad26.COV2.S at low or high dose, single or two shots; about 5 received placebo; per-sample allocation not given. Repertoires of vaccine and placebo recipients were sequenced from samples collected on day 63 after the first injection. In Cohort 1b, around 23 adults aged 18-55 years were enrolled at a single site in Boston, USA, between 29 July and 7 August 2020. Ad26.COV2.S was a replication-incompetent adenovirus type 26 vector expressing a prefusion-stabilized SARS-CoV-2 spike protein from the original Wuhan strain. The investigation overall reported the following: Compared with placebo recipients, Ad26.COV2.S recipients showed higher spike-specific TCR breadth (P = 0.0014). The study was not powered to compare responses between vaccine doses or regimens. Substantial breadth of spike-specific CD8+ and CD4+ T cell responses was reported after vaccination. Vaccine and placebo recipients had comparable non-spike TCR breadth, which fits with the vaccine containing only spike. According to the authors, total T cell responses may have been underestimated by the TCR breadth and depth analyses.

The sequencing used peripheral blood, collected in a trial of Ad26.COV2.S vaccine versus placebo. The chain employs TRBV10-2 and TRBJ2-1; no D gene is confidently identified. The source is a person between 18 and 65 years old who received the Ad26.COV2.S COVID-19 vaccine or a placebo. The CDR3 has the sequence CASSPPWNEQFF. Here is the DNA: TGCGCCAGCAGTCCCCCCTGGAATGAGCAGTTCTTC.